What follows are 25 T cell receptor beta chains derived from one specimen sequenced in a study of Graves' ophthalmopathy and Graves' hyperthyroidism. Researchers took RNA transcripts and amplified TCR beta CDR3 regions from them. HTBI-primed RT-PCR formed the first round, and a multiplex PCR formed the second. TCRdb analysed the multiplex PCR reads with MiXCR anew, one entry per CDR3 protein. The sample shows around 1,000,000 distinct CDR3 sequences, about 40% of them seen only once. What was sequenced was peripheral blood or thyroid tissue (not recorded which). The receptors here all came from an adult man with Graves' hyperthyroidism.

The chain is built from TRBV4-1 and TRBJ2-2; D remains ambiguous. The CDR3 sequence is 16 residues long. The V gene lost 0 bases and the J gene lost 4 bases, with 12 bases spanning the gap. In germline, CDR1 is MGHRA, CDR2 YSYEKL. The CDR3 is CASSQEVHEVTGELFF. CDR3 DNA sequence: TGCGCCAGCAGCCAAGAGGTCCACGAGGTCACCGGGGAGCTGTTTTTT.

Many counts were recorded for this clonotype. V is TRBV7-2 and J is TRBJ2-5; D not resolved. CDR3 size: 13 residues. Trimming shortened V by 3 bases and J by 1 base, and 6 bases separated the two germline ends. CDR1 and CDR2 (germline): SGHTA, FQGNSA. CDR3 region: CASSFRRQETQYF. As DNA, the CDR3 is TGTGCCAGCAGCTTCAGGCGCCAAGAGACCCAGTACTTC.

At least ten counts were recorded for this clonotype. The rearrangement uses TRBV20-1 and TRBJ1-5; D gene uncertain. V lost 4 bases, J lost 0 bases, and 10 bases lay in between. CDR1 is DFQATT and CDR2 is SNEGSKA in the germline V gene (reference sequence). The CDR3 is 14 residues long. The CDR3 protein is CSANLEDSNQPQHF. The DNA for the CDR3 is TGCAGTGCTAATTTAGAGGATAGCAATCAGCCCCAGCATTTT.

The chain recombines TRBV29-1 with TRBJ2-6, with TRBD1 as a possible D gene (6 bases). CDR3 length: 16 residues. Trimming removed 7 bases from V and 2 bases from J, with 18 bases in between. The germline V gene encodes CDR1 SQVTM and CDR2 ANQGSEA. The CDR3 nucleotides read TGCAGCGCCCCAAACAGGGTTCCCACTGGGGCCAACGTCCTGACTTTC. This gives the protein CSAPNRVPTGANVLTF.

For this clonotype: Its ends do not fully match the called genes, so a read error is possible. V is TRBV6-5 and J is TRBJ2-5; 12 nucleotides align to TRBD2. Germline lookup yields CDR1 MNHEY and CDR2 SVGAGI. This CDR3 is built from 16 residues. CDR3 bases: TGCGCCAGCAGTGCCGGACTAGCGGGAAGGGAAGAGACCCAGTACTTC. It codes for CASSAGLAGREETQYF.

The chain is built from TRBV10-2 and TRBJ1-2; TRBD1 aligns across 8 bases. The V and J ends lost 3 bases and 6 bases, in that order; junction bases with no gene match: 9. The CDR3 length is 15 residues. The germline CDR1 and CDR2 sequences are WSHSY and SAAADI. This chain's CDR3 is CASSDGVGQGHGYTF. The CDR3 DNA is TGCGCCAGCAGTGACGGGGTTGGACAGGGACATGGCTACACCTTC.

V gene TRBV19 combines with J gene TRBJ2-2, with a weak D call TRBD2 (7 bases). This CDR3 spans 15 amino acids. The V end lost 10 bases, the J end lost 9 bases, and 24 bases lay between the germline ends. CDR1 is LNHDA and CDR2 is SQIVND in the germline V gene (reference sequence). The CDR3 protein is CATRAQRGGSWELFF. CDR3 DNA: TGTGCCACCAGAGCCCAGAGGGGGGGATCCTGGGAGCTGTTTTTT.

The V gene is TRBV7-8, the J gene TRBJ2-3; weak D call: TRBD1 (5 bases). The CDR3 loop spans 14 amino acids. V was clipped by 3 bases and J by 2 bases, with 9 bases between them. CDR1 is SGHVS and CDR2 is FQNEAQ in the germline V gene. The CDR3, as DNA: TGTGCCAGCAGCTTCGACAGTCCCACAGATACGCAGTATTTT. Its protein is CASSFDSPTDTQYF. The complete variable domain, with remaining parts taken from reference TRBV7-8 and TRBJ2-3, reads GAGVSQSPRYKVAKRGQDVALRCDPISGHVSLFWYQQALGQGPEFLTYFQNEAQLDKSGLPSDRFFAERPEGSVSTLKIQRTQQEDSAVYLCASSFDSPTDTQYFGPGTRLTVL.

V gene TRBV12-3 or TRBV12-4 combines with J gene TRBJ2-7; D possibly uses TRBD1 or TRBD2 (5 bases each). This CDR3 has 14 amino acids. With 7 bases removed from V and 3 bases from J, the gap between germline ends came to 16 bases. The CDR3 protein is CASTKWDASYEQYF. The CDR3, as DNA: TGTGCCAGCACCAAATGGGACGCCAGCTACGAGCAGTACTTC.

The chain couples TRBV3-1 to TRBJ2-7; 8 nucleotides align to TRBD2. V shed 1 base and J 6 bases; nucleotides not matched to a gene: 8. This CDR3 spans 15 amino acids. Germline V CDR1 and CDR2: LGHDT, YNNKEL (reference sequence). The CDR3 loop is CASSQVPSGGREQYF. The CDR3 DNA reads as TGTGCCAGCAGCCAAGTTCCCAGCGGGGGTCGCGAGCAGTACTTC.

This clonotype was seen more than once but under ten times. A much bigger clone sits one base away, suggesting this may be a read error. This chain connects TRBV2 to TRBJ2-2; TRBD2 is a possible D gene (5 bases). CDR1 and CDR2 from the germline V gene are SNHLY and FYNNEI. This CDR3 region has 13 residues. Written as DNA, the CDR3 is TGTGCCAGCAGAACCGACATCGCCGGGGAGCTGGTTTTT. Protein product: CASRTDIAGELVF.

This clonotype was seen ten or more times. At one boundary the junction diverges from the germline segment, which might be a read error. The chain carries TRBV20-1 and TRBJ2-5; 11 bases agree with TRBD2. Germline V gene sequence: CDR1 DFQATT, CDR2 SNEGSKA (reference sequence). The CDR3 is made up of 15 amino acids. Written as DNA, the CDR3 is TGCAGTGCTGGACTTTTAGCGGGGGGGACCGAGAGCCAGTACTTC. Its protein product is CSAGLLAGGTESQYF.

There are many counts of this clonotype. The CDR3 DNA is TGTGCCAGCTGTCTCCGGACAGGGGGATCTAATGAAAAACTGTTTTTT. This sequence encodes CASCLRTGGSNEKLFF. This chain uses TRBV13 with TRBJ1-4; 10 bases agree with TRBD1. With V trimmed by 8 bases and J by 3 bases, 9 bases remained unmatched. The V gene's germline CDR1 is PRHDT and CDR2 FYEKMQ (reference sequence). This CDR3 region has 16 residues. The variable domain in full, with the rest retrieved from reference TRBV13 and TRBJ1-4, is AAGVIQSPRHLIKEKRETATLKCYPIPRHDTVYWYQQGPGQDPQFLISFYEKMQSDKGSIPDRFSAQQFSDYHSELNMSSLELGDSALYFCASCLRTGGSNEKLFFGSGTQLSVL.

This clonotype appeared many times. J is TRBJ1-2 and V is TRBV7-9; 7 bases line up with TRBD1. Germline V gene sequence: CDR1 SEHNR, CDR2 FQNEAQ (reference sequence). The V and J ends lost 5 bases and 8 bases, in that order; junction bases with no gene match: 11. The CDR3 loop spans 14 amino acids. CDR3 sequence: CASSRSQGKVGYTF. The CDR3 DNA reads TGTGCCAGCAGCCGTTCACAGGGGAAAGTGGGCTACACCTTC.

This clonotype was detected ten times or more. This chain joins TRBV20-1 and TRBJ1-2; possible D gene TRBD1, 5 bases. CDR3 length: 14 residues. The ends were cut back, 3 bases at V and 1 base at J, with 12 bases in the middle. Germline V lookup: CDR1 DFQATT, CDR2 SNEGSKA (reference sequence). CDR3 bases: TGCAGTGCTAGTCAACGCAGGGTTAACTATGGCTACACCTTC. It translates to CSASQRRVNYGYTF.

Details on this clonotype: Just one base apart from a much larger clone, this may be a read error. The chain has TRBV4-3 and TRBJ1-5; no clear D gene. This CDR3 comprises 14 residues. The ends were cut back, 1 base at V and 11 bases at J, with 15 bases in the middle. Germline CDR1 and CDR2: LGHNA and YSLEER. The CDR3 sequence is CASSQGRTDMSQHF. Here the CDR3 DNA reads TGCGCCAGCAGCCAAGGTCGGACGGATATGTCCCAGCATTTT.

V gene TRBV10-3 combines with J gene TRBJ1-1; TRBD1 is a possible D gene (5 bases). This CDR3 has 16 amino acids. V was cut by 5 bases and J by 5 bases, with 21 bases left in between. Germline V gene sequence: CDR1 ENHRY, CDR2 SYGVKD. In DNA form, the CDR3 reads TGTGCCATCAGTTACTTGCCGGGGACCGAGGGGACTGAAGCTTTCTTT. It is translated as CAISYLPGTEGTEAFF.

The rearrangement links TRBV11-2 to TRBJ1-5; TRBD1 is a possible D gene (6 bases). Germline V gene data show CDR1 as SGHAT and CDR2 as FQNNGV. The CDR3 is 16 residues long. V lost 2 bases and J 6 bases, leaving 17 bases between the germline ends. CDR3 amino acids: CASSLFFGGQSQPQHF. CDR3 bases: TGTGCCAGCAGCTTATTTTTCGGGGGGCAGAGTCAGCCCCAGCATTTT.

The CDR3, as DNA: TGTGCCAGCAGCCCAGGACAGGCACGCTACGAGCAGTACTTC. This codes for CASSPGQARYEQYF. The V call is TRBV7-6, the J call TRBJ2-7; 7 nucleotides match TRBD1. Germline CDR1 is SGHVS and CDR2 is FNYEAQ. The CDR3 totals 14 residues. Trimming cost V 5 bases and J 3 bases; bases outside gene matches: 7.

This clonotype occurred many times. The rearrangement joins TRBV7-2 to TRBJ2-7; 11 bases agree with TRBD1. V trimming: 5 bases; J trimming: 7 bases; junction bases outside the gene matches: 10. The CDR3 has 15 amino acids. Germline V gene data show CDR1 as SGHTA and CDR2 as FQGNSA. The CDR3, as DNA: TGTGCCAGCAGCCAGTCCGGGACAGGGGGGTTGGAGCAGTACTTC. Residues: CASSQSGTGGLEQYF.

This clonotype has a count of ten or more. The chain links TRBV19 to TRBJ1-5; D gene ambiguous. Germline V CDR1 and CDR2: LNHDA, SQIVND (reference sequence). The germline V and J ends were trimmed by 1 base and 9 bases, with 7 bases remaining between them. This CDR3 region has 12 residues. Here the CDR3 reads CASSIGVGPQHF. CDR3 DNA: TGTGCCAGTAGTATAGGGGTTGGGCCCCAGCATTTT.

This clonotype was observed at least ten times. The V and J genes are TRBV6-5 and TRBJ1-5; D may be TRBD1 (5 bases). The CDR3 extends over 15 amino acids. Trimming pared 5 bases from V and 8 bases from J, leaving 19 bases between. CDR1 is MNHEY, CDR2 SVGAGI, per germline. CDR3 sequence reads: CASSTTEGSGEPQHF. In nucleotides, the CDR3 is TGTGCCAGCAGTACCACTGAGGGGTCGGGTGAGCCCCAGCATTTT.

With respect to this clonotype: Being one base from a much bigger clone, this may be a read error. The rearrangement joins TRBV2 to TRBJ2-7, with 7 bases lining up with TRBD2. The CDR3 is 16 amino acids. Germline V CDR1 and CDR2: SNHLY, FYNNEI. V dropped 6 bases and J dropped 7; count of bases not matched to a gene: 18. In DNA form, the CDR3 reads TGTGCCAGCAGCTGTAGCGGGCCGACCATGTTAGGAGAGCAGTACTTC. It translates to CASSCSGPTMLGEQYF.

The sample holds a few counts of this clonotype. The chain joins TRBV7-2 to TRBJ2-1; D possibly matches TRBD1 or TRBD2 (6 bases each). Germline CDR1 and CDR2: SGHTA and FQGNSA. V lost 1 base and J 9 bases, leaving 7 bases between the germline ends. This CDR3 region has 12 residues. The CDR3 DNA follows: TGTGCCAGCAGCTTAGAGGGGGGTGAGCAGTTCTTC. Encoded protein: CASSLEGGEQFF.

The CDR3 here is CSARDLRTGSGSPLHF. Written as DNA, the CDR3 is TGCAGTGCTAGAGATCTTCGGACAGGGAGCGGTTCACCCCTCCACTTT. The genes are TRBV20-1 and TRBJ1-6; 8 bases are shared with TRBD1. V lost 0 bases to trimming and J lost 9 bases; unmatched junction nucleotides: 10. CDR3 length: 16 amino acids. Germline CDR1 is DFQATT and CDR2 is SNEGSKA (reference sequence).